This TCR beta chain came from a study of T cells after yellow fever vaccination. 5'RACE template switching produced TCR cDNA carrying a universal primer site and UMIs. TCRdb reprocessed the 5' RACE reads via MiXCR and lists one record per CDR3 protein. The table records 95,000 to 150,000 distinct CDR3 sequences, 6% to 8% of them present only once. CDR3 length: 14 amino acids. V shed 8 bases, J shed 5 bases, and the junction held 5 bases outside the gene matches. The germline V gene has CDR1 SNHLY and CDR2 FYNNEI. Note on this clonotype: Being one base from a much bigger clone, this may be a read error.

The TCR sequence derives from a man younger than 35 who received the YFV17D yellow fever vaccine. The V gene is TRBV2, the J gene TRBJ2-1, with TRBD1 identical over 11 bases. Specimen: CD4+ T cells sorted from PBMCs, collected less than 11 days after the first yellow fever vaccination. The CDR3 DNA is TGTGCCAGCTGCGGGGACAGGGGGGACAATGAGCAGTTCTTC. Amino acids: CASCGDRGDNEQFF. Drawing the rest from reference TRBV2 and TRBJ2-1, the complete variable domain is EPEVTQTPSHQVTQMGQEVILRCVPISNHLYFYWYRQILGQKVEFLVSFYNNEISEKSEIFDDQFSVERPDGSNFTLKIRSTKLEDSAMYFCASCGDRGDNEQFFGPGTRLTVL.